The 24 T cell receptor beta chains in this list originate from one sample, sequenced in a study of Graves' ophthalmopathy and Graves' hyperthyroidism. RNA transcripts were the template, and TCR beta CDR3 regions were amplified from them. HTBI-primed RT-PCR formed the first round, and a multiplex PCR formed the second. TCRdb itself ran the multiplex PCR reads through MiXCR, one entry per CDR3 protein. The sample lists 560,000 or so distinct CDR3 sequences, 35% to 45% occurring once. The sample consisted of peripheral blood or thyroid tissue (not recorded which). Receptors were obtained from an adult man with Graves' hyperthyroidism.

This chain joins TRBV5-4 and TRBJ2-2; D remains ambiguous. This CDR3 spans 15 amino acids. Germline values: CDR1 SGHNT, CDR2 YYREEE (reference sequence). Trimming left V 7 bases short and J 1 base short, with 14 bases between. The CDR3 DNA reads TGTGCCAGCCCCCGAATCGTATTGAACACCGGGGAGCTGTTTTTT. It yields the protein CASPRIVLNTGELFF.

This clonotype occurred a few times. The chain uses TRBV12-3 or TRBV12-4 and TRBJ2-7; 10 bases fit TRBD1. After removal of 4 bases from V and 6 bases from J, the junction contained 6 bases not matched to a gene. The CDR3 covers 14 residues. CDR3 in amino acids: CASSWGQGNGEQYF. DNA for the CDR3: TGTGCCAGCAGTTGGGGACAGGGGAATGGCGAGCAGTACTTC.

The chain employs TRBV30 and TRBJ1-6; no firm D call. CDR1 and CDR2 (germline): GTSNPN, SVGIG (reference sequence). The CDR3 has 14 residues. Trimming stripped 3 bases from V and 7 bases from J, with 13 bases between. The CDR3 sequence: CAWRLARINSPLHF. In DNA form, the CDR3 reads TGTGCCTGGAGGCTAGCGCGCATCAATTCACCCCTCCACTTT.

This clonotype was found many times. The gene calls are TRBV7-2 and TRBJ1-2, with 9 positions matching TRBD1. Germline CDR1 reads SGHTA; CDR2 reads FQGNSA. Germline trimming cut 6 bases from V and 5 bases from J; bases unmatched to any gene: 13. This CDR3 contains 16 residues. The CDR3 nucleotides are TGTGCCAGCAGACCACTCCGGGACAGGGTGCGGTATGGCTACACCTTC. Translating it yields CASRPLRDRVRYGYTF.

This clonotype was recorded a few times. The chain recombines TRBV30 with TRBJ1-5; no clear D gene. The ends were cut back, 1 base at V and 0 bases at J, with 7 bases in the middle. This CDR3 spans 14 amino acids. Germline CDR1 reads GTSNPN; CDR2 reads SVGIG (reference sequence). The CDR3 DNA is TGTGCCTGGAGTGAGGGCATTAGCAATCAGCCCCAGCATTTT. Its protein product is CAWSEGISNQPQHF.

This clonotype came up a few times. The chain links TRBV9 to TRBJ2-7; 11 bases line up with TRBD1. The trim removed 7 bases at V and 6 bases at J, leaving 18 bases unmatched. Germline V gene data show CDR1 as SGDLS and CDR2 as YYNGEE. The CDR3 consists of 17 residues. In DNA, the CDR3 is TGTGCCAGCTCACTACGCCCAAAGGACAGGGGGCTAGGCGAGCAGTACTTC. As protein: CASSLRPKDRGLGEQYF. Together with reference TRBV9 and TRBJ2-7, the CDR3 gives the full variable domain: DSGVTQTPKHLITATGQRVTLRCSPRSGDLSVYWYQQSLDQGLQFLIQYYNGEERAKGNILERFSAQQFPDLHSELNLSSLELGDSALYFCASSLRPKDRGLGEQYFGPGTRLTVT.

The rearrangement uses TRBV24-1 and TRBJ2-5, with 9 bases aligning to TRBD2. CDR3 size: 14 residues. V was pared by 3 bases and J by 8 bases, with 6 bases of the junction left unmatched. Germline values: CDR1 KGHDR, CDR2 SFDVKD. The CDR3 nucleotides read TGTGCCACCAGTGATGCCAGCGGGAGGCGTACCCAGTACTTC. Its protein product is CATSDASGRRTQYF.

Regarding this clonotype: A much more abundant neighbour one base away suggests this may be a read error. This chain uses TRBV4-1 with TRBJ2-7, with a weak D call TRBD2 (5 bases). This CDR3 has 15 amino acids. From germline, CDR1 is MGHRA and CDR2 YSYEKL. Here the CDR3 DNA reads TGCGTCAGCAGCCATTATATCGAGGGCACCTACGAGCAGTACTTC. This gives the protein CVSSHYIEGTYEQYF.

This clonotype was seen a handful of times. The V call is TRBV18, the J call TRBJ1-5; D is unclear. The CDR3 covers 14 residues. Germline CDR1 is KGHSH and CDR2 is LQKENI. V was trimmed by 3 bases and J by 3 bases, leaving 9 bases between them. In DNA form, the CDR3 reads TGTGCCAGCTCACCTCGGACGGCCAATCAGCCCCAGCATTTT. This translates into CASSPRTANQPQHF.

This sequence joins TRBV29-1 and TRBJ2-7; 8 bases are a match to TRBD1. CDR3 length: 14 residues. V lost 7 bases, J lost 1 base, and 9 bases stayed unmatched. The germline CDR1 and CDR2 sequences are SQVTM and ANQGSEA. Written as DNA, the CDR3 is TGCAGCGGTCAACAGGGGACAGGTTCCTACGAGCAGTACTTC. It codes for CSGQQGTGSYEQYF.

This clonotype was observed many times. The chain links TRBV10-2 to TRBJ2-7; D possibly corresponds to TRBD1 (6 bases). Trimming removed 6 bases at V and 3 bases at J, with 18 bases between. The CDR3 loop spans 15 amino acids. CDR1 WSHSY and CDR2 SAAADI come from the germline V gene. DNA of the CDR3: TGCGCCAGCAGAGGATCAAGGGACACTAACTACGAGCAGTACTTC. Translation: CASRGSRDTNYEQYF.

To note about this clonotype: The germline gene is not matched at one end of the junction; a read error may be the cause. The J gene is TRBJ2-7, the V gene TRBV25-1; D gene unclear. CDR3 size: 15 residues. Per germline, CDR1 MGHDK and CDR2 SYGVNS. CDR3 loop: CAGSDKLNLLYEQYF. Written as DNA, the CDR3 is TGTGCCGGCAGTGATAAACTCAACCTCCTCTACGAGCAGTACTTC.

This clonotype showed up many times. The chain carries TRBV2 and TRBJ2-7; D might be TRBD2 (5 bases). With 6 bases removed from V and 4 bases from J, the gap between germline ends came to 13 bases. CDR1 SNHLY and CDR2 FYNNEI come from the germline V gene. The CDR3 is 13 residues long. Written as DNA, the CDR3 is TGTGCCAGCAGAAGAACGGGAAGGTACGAGCAGTACTTC. It yields the protein CASRRTGRYEQYF.

This chain links TRBV7-2 with TRBJ2-1; no clear D gene. The CDR3 contains 14 residues. Germline assignment: CDR1 SGHTA and CDR2 FQGNSA. The V end was cut by 5 bases, the J end by 5 bases, with 13 bases between. CDR3 sequence (DNA): TGTGCCAGCAGCGGTTCCATGCTAGACAATGAGCAGTTCTTC. Translation: CASSGSMLDNEQFF.

As to this clonotype: At one end the junction does not follow the germline gene, possibly because of a read error. The chain has TRBV7-7 and TRBJ2-5; the D is unclear. The CDR3 covers 13 residues. The germline V gene has CDR1 SSHAT and CDR2 FNYEAQ (reference sequence). In DNA, the CDR3 is TGTGCTAGCAGCTTAGTCGCTCGAAAGACCCAGTACTTC. Its protein product is CASSLVARKTQYF.

This clonotype was detected only a few times. The chain has TRBV6-5 and TRBJ1-4; the D gene is possibly TRBD1 (5 bases). The V and J ends lost 3 bases and 6 bases respectively, with 14 bases between them. CDR3 size: 15 residues. Germline V lookup: CDR1 MNHEY, CDR2 SVGAGI. This CDR3 is CASSYTGTPDEKLFF. The CDR3 region has the DNA TGTGCCAGCAGTTATACCGGGACTCCGGATGAAAAACTGTTTTTT.

This clonotype was seen many times. The V call is TRBV10-3, the J call TRBJ2-5; 9 bases line up with TRBD1. V lost 3 bases, J lost 5 bases, and 7 bases stayed unmatched. Germline values: CDR1 ENHRY, CDR2 SYGVKD. The length of the CDR3 is 15 residues. This CDR3 reads CAISDRQGGLETQYF. DNA of the CDR3: TGTGCCATCAGTGATCGACAGGGGGGTTTGGAGACCCAGTACTTC.

The chain uses TRBV7-3 and TRBJ2-5, with D perhaps TRBD1 or TRBD2 (6 bases each). V shed 3 bases and J shed 4 bases, with 12 bases lying between them. CDR1 is SGHTA and CDR2 is FQGTGA in the germline V gene. CDR3 length: 14 amino acids. The CDR3 loop is CASSFTGAGETQYF. The CDR3 nucleotides are TGTGCCAGCAGCTTTACGGGGGCTGGAGAGACCCAGTACTTC. Supplemented by reference TRBV7-3 and TRBJ2-5, the full variable domain reads GAGVSQTPSNKVTEKGKYVELRCDPISGHTALYWYRQSLGQGPEFLIYFQGTGAADDSGLPNDRFFAVRPEGSVSTLKIQRTERGDSAVYLCASSFTGAGETQYFGPGTRLLVL.

The chain has TRBV2 and TRBJ1-5; 7 bases fit TRBD1. J gave up 4 bases and V 6 bases, and 9 bases lay outside the gene matches. The CDR3 spans 15 residues. Germline CDR1 and CDR2: SNHLY and FYNNEI. The CDR3 DNA is TGTGCCAGCAGCTGGGACAGTATCCTGAATCAGCCCCAGCATTTT. Its protein is CASSWDSILNQPQHF.

This clonotype was seen at least ten times. The chain has TRBV20-1 and TRBJ2-7, with a weak D call TRBD2 (5 bases). With 6 bases removed from V and 7 bases from J, the gap between germline ends came to 19 bases. Germline V lookup: CDR1 DFQATT, CDR2 SNEGSKA (reference sequence). There are 13 residues in the CDR3. CDR3: CSAARGLNTEQYF. CDR3 coding DNA: TGCAGTGCCGCCCGGGGTTTGAATACAGAGCAGTACTTC.

Ten or more counts support this clonotype. The chain combines TRBV7-2 with TRBJ1-4; 8 bases align to TRBD1. Looked up from germline, CDR1 is SGHTA and CDR2 is FQGNSA. V gave up 9 bases and J gave up 6 bases; unmatched junction bases: 6. The CDR3 runs to 13 residues. CDR3 loop: CARRRTGYEKLFF. In DNA, the CDR3 is TGTGCCAGGCGTCGGACAGGGTATGAAAAACTGTTTTTT.

This clonotype was detected only once. The CDR3 here is CASSLKSPGANVLTF. The CDR3, as DNA: TGTGCCAGCAGCCTGAAGTCCCCTGGGGCCAACGTCCTGACTTTC. The J gene is TRBJ2-6, the V gene TRBV25-1; D gene uncertain. CDR3 size: 15 residues. V lost 6 bases and J 2 bases, leaving 11 bases between the germline ends. CDR1 is MGHDK, CDR2 SYGVNS, per germline.

Many counts were recorded for this clonotype. This chain joins TRBV5-1 and TRBJ1-1; D perhaps matches TRBD1 (5 bases). The CDR3 covers 12 residues. Germline V gene sequence: CDR1 SGHRS, CDR2 YFSETQ. V was cut by 0 bases and J by 10 bases, with 10 bases left in between. CDR3 DNA sequence: TGCGCCAGCAGCTTGGGGGGGAACGGAGCTTTCTTT. As protein: CASSLGGNGAFF.

This clonotype has more than one count but fewer than ten. V is TRBV12-3 or TRBV12-4 and J is TRBJ1-4, with D possibly matching TRBD1 (5 bases). V was clipped by 7 bases and J by 0 bases, with 9 bases between them. CDR3 length: 14 residues. The CDR3 loop is CASTLGATNEKLFF. Here the CDR3 DNA reads TGTGCCAGCACCTTGGGGGCAACTAATGAAAAACTGTTTTTT.